The 30 T cell receptor beta chains listed next were all sequenced from one sample in a study of T cells in Graves' hyperthyroidism and ophthalmopathy. Amplification of TCR beta CDR3 regions was performed using RNA transcripts as template. HTBI primers were employed in a first-round RT-PCR of the TCR CDR3. TCRdb re-derived calls from the multiplex PCR reads in MiXCR, one entry per CDR3 protein. The table has about 160,000 distinct CDR3 sequences, 8% to 9.5% seen once; the top ten hold about 20%. Sequenced input: blood. The receptor source for this set is a woman younger than 30 with Graves' hyperthyroidism that later progressed to Graves' ophthalmopathy.

This clonotype appeared many times. CDR3: CASSFSYQGLQWETQYF. The CDR3 nucleotides are TGTGCCAGCAGTTTTTCTTACCAGGGGTTACAATGGGAGACCCAGTACTTC. The chain employs TRBV27 and TRBJ2-5; D possibly corresponds to TRBD1 (6 bases). Germline V CDR1 and CDR2: MNHEY, SMNVEV (reference sequence). This CDR3 region has 17 residues. The V end lost 3 bases, the J end lost 5 bases, and 22 bases lay between the germline ends.

This clonotype was found many times. V is TRBV6-1 and J is TRBJ2-5, with TRBD2 as a possible D gene (6 bases). CDR1 MNHNS and CDR2 SASEGT come from the germline V gene. V was pared by 5 bases and J by 4 bases, with 20 bases between. CDR3 length: 16 residues. CDR3 bases: TGTGCCAGCAGTTTTGGGGACTCCCTGCGTGGAGAGACCCAGTACTTC. Its translation is CASSFGDSLRGETQYF.

This clonotype showed up just a few times. The chain carries TRBV3-1 and TRBJ2-3; D unresolved. This CDR3 is 15 amino acids long. V gave up 0 bases and J gave up 2 bases, with 9 bases separating them. Germline V gives CDR1 LGHDT, CDR2 YNNKEL (reference sequence). The CDR3 DNA reads as TGTGCCAGCAGCCAAGATCTGAGATACACAGATACGCAGTATTTT. Its translation is CASSQDLRYTDTQYF.

This clonotype occurred a few times. The V and J genes are TRBV5-4 and TRBJ1-2, with 8 nucleotides matching TRBD1. The CDR3 length is 15 residues. CDR1 SGHNT and CDR2 YYREEE come from the germline V gene (reference sequence). Trimming removed 4 bases from V and 8 bases from J; junction bases left unmatched: 13. DNA of the CDR3: TGTGCCAGCAGCCACGAAGTGACAGGGGCGGGAGGCTACACCTTC. This gives the protein CASSHEVTGAGGYTF.

This clonotype turned up a few times. The chain joins TRBV7-3 to TRBJ1-5; 7 positions agree with TRBD1. Germline V CDR1 and CDR2: SGHTA, FQGTGA. J was trimmed by 4 bases and V by 5 bases; bases with no gene match: 8. This CDR3 is 15 amino acids long. DNA for the CDR3: TGTGCCAGCAGCCAAGGACAGGAGCCAAATCAGCCCCAGCATTTT. Its protein product is CASSQGQEPNQPQHF.

This clonotype appeared many times. The chain joins TRBV12-3 or TRBV12-4 to TRBJ1-5; D is unresolved. V was pared by 3 bases and J by 1 base, with 16 bases between. The length of the CDR3 is 17 residues. The CDR3 nucleotides are TGTGCCAGCAGTTTCGGTTTTGGGTACGGGAGCAATCAGCCCCAGCATTTT. Its translation is CASSFGFGYGSNQPQHF.

This clonotype appeared a few times. The chain joins TRBV25-1 to TRBJ2-7, with 9 bases identical to TRBD1. After removal of 5 bases from V and 5 bases from J, the junction contained 7 bases not matched to a gene. From germline, CDR1 is MGHDK and CDR2 SYGVNS. This CDR3 has 14 amino acids. CDR3 nucleotides: TGTGCCAGCAGTAGTGGACAGGGGTTAGACGAGCAGTACTTC. Translated, it gives CASSSGQGLDEQYF.

As regards this clonotype: A much bigger clone sits one base away, suggesting this may be a read error. The chain is built from TRBV20-1 and TRBJ2-3; 8 positions agree with TRBD2. The CDR3 is 15 residues long. Germline-derived CDR1 and CDR2 are DFQATT and SNEGSKA (reference sequence). The junction had 6 bases not matched to a gene; V was cut back by 0 bases and J by 4 bases. The CDR3 sequence: CSARDPSGSSDTQYF. CDR3 sequence (DNA): TGCAGTGCTAGAGATCCCAGCGGGAGCTCAGATACGCAGTATTTT.

This clonotype occurred many times. CDR3 in amino acids: CASSLGRGVQETQYF. The DNA of the CDR3 is TGTGCCAGCAGCTTGGGTCGGGGGGTACAAGAGACCCAGTACTTC. The chain combines TRBV5-5 with TRBJ2-5, with 7 nucleotides matching TRBD2. The J segment lost 2 bases and the V segment lost 0 bases, leaving 4 bases of the junction unmatched. Germline V CDR1 and CDR2: SGHKS, YYEKEE (reference sequence). This CDR3 comprises 15 residues.

Ten or more counts support this clonotype. The chain has TRBV7-8 and TRBJ2-3; weak D call: TRBD2 (5 bases). CDR3 length: 13 residues. Germline loops: CDR1 SGHVS, CDR2 FQNEAQ. V lost 3 bases and J lost 2, with 6 bases in between. CDR3 amino acids: CASSFGLTDTQYF. The CDR3, as DNA: TGTGCCAGCAGCTTTGGACTCACAGATACGCAGTATTTT.

This clonotype was seen repeatedly, ten times or more. The CDR3 nucleotides read TGTGCCAGCAGTCAGTTGGGACTAGCGGCAGGAGGAGAGACCCAGTACTTC. Protein sequence: CASSQLGLAAGGETQYF. V gene TRBV25-1 combines with J gene TRBJ2-5, with 11 bases fitting TRBD2. The length of the CDR3 is 17 residues. With V trimmed by 5 bases and J by 4 bases, 12 bases remained unmatched. From germline, CDR1 is MGHDK and CDR2 SYGVNS.

This clonotype occurred a few times. The gene calls are TRBV3-1 and TRBJ1-4; perhaps TRBD1 as D (6 bases). The CDR3 is 18 residues long. Germline V gene lookup returns CDR1 LGHDT and CDR2 YNNKEL (reference sequence). Trimming took 4 bases from V and 3 from J, leaving 21 bases between them. The CDR3 DNA reads as TGTGCCAGCAGCCCCCAAAACTACCGCCGGGGGCCTAATGAAAAACTGTTTTTT. It translates to CASSPQNYRRGPNEKLFF.

This clonotype occurred many times. The rearrangement uses TRBV2 and TRBJ1-4, with 7 bases fitting TRBD1. The J segment lost 0 bases and the V segment lost 6 bases, leaving 4 bases of the junction unmatched. The CDR3 contains 15 residues. CDR1 and CDR2 (germline): SNHLY, FYNNEI. CDR3 sequence: CASRRTGPTNEKLFF. In nucleotides, the CDR3 is TGTGCCAGCAGACGGACAGGCCCAACTAATGAAAAACTGTTTTTT.

Only a few counts were recorded for this clonotype. The chain employs TRBV19 and TRBJ1-6; D possibly corresponds to TRBD1 (5 bases). V gave up 6 bases and J gave up 8 bases, with 11 bases separating them. This CDR3 region has 13 residues. Germline CDR1 reads LNHDA; CDR2 reads SQIVND (reference sequence). The CDR3 loop reads CASSRGLDSPLHF. The CDR3, as DNA: TGTGCCAGTAGCCGGGGCCTCGATTCACCCCTCCACTTT.

This clonotype was recorded at least ten times. The chain has TRBV7-3 and TRBJ2-1; perhaps TRBD2 as D (6 bases). Trimming removed 5 bases from V and 4 bases from J, with 15 bases in between. There are 15 residues in the CDR3. The germline V gene encodes CDR1 SGHTA and CDR2 FQGTGA. CDR3 loop: CASSPGLSEYNEQFF. CDR3 nucleotide sequence: TGTGCCAGCAGCCCGGGACTTTCCGAGTACAATGAGCAGTTCTTC. Looking up the rest from reference TRBV7-3 and TRBJ2-1 gives the full variable domain: GAGVSQTPSNKVTEKGKYVELRCDPISGHTALYWYRQSLGQGPEFLIYFQGTGAADDSGLPNDRFFAVRPEGSVSTLKIQRTERGDSAVYLCASSPGLSEYNEQFFGPGTRLTVL.

This clonotype was seen at least ten times. The chain combines TRBV11-2 with TRBJ1-6; D gene ambiguous. Looked up from germline, CDR1 is SGHAT and CDR2 is FQNNGV. The CDR3 covers 13 residues. V was shortened by 5 bases and J by 10 bases, with 12 bases between the two germline ends. CDR3: CASSVWVRSPLHF. CDR3 nucleotide sequence: TGTGCCAGCAGCGTCTGGGTGCGGTCACCCCTCCACTTT.

This clonotype was counted many times. The rearrangement uses TRBV30 and TRBJ1-3, with D hard to call. The CDR3 consists of 12 residues. V was shortened by 0 bases and J by 6 bases, with 6 bases between the two germline ends. Germline V gene lookup returns CDR1 GTSNPN and CDR2 SVGIG (reference sequence). The DNA of the CDR3 is TGTGCCTGGAGTGTCCGGCCAAACACCATATATTTT. This translates into CAWSVRPNTIYF.

This clonotype came up a few times. V is TRBV5-5 and J is TRBJ2-1; 8 bases are a match to TRBD2. Trimming took 4 bases from V and 0 from J; bases not matched to a gene: 15. This CDR3 is 19 amino acids long. Germline values: CDR1 SGHKS, CDR2 YYEKEE (reference sequence). The DNA of the CDR3 is TGTGCCAGCAGCCCCTGGGGGGGCGGGGGGTCCAGCTCCTACAATGAGCAGTTCTTC. Its translation: CASSPWGGGGSSSYNEQFF.

This clonotype was observed at least ten times. CDR3 coding DNA: TGTGCCAGCAGTCCGGGCCGAAGCTCCTACAATGAGCAGTTCTTC. Translation: CASSPGRSSYNEQFF. The chain carries TRBV12-3 or TRBV12-4 and TRBJ2-1; D ambiguous. The CDR3 sequence is 15 residues long. V was shortened by 5 bases and J by 0 bases, with 11 bases between the two germline ends.

V gene TRBV4-1 combines with J gene TRBJ1-2; perhaps TRBD1 as D (5 bases). Trimming removed 1 base at V and 5 bases at J, with 20 bases between. CDR1 is MGHRA, CDR2 YSYEKL, per germline. CDR3 size: 17 residues. The CDR3 reads CASSQVLQERSRYGYTF. In DNA form, the CDR3 reads TGCGCCAGCAGCCAAGTATTACAGGAGAGGTCGCGGTATGGCTACACCTTC.

This clonotype was picked up many times. J is TRBJ1-2 and V is TRBV7-9; the D is unclear. The CDR3 length is 14 residues. Germline CDR1 SEHNR, CDR2 FQNEAQ (reference sequence). The V gene lost 1 base and the J gene lost 2 bases, with 8 bases spanning the gap. The CDR3 DNA follows: TGTGCCAGCAGCTTAGTCGCCACCAACTATGGCTACACCTTC. This translates into CASSLVATNYGYTF.

This clonotype was recorded at least ten times. The chain recombines TRBV28 with TRBJ1-3; D is unresolved. This CDR3 has 16 residues. The V gene's germline CDR1 is MDHEN and CDR2 SYDVKM. Trimming took 1 base from V and 2 from J, leaving 12 bases between them. CDR3 nucleotides: TGTGCCAGCAGTTTATTCAGAGGGTCTCCTGGAAACACCATATATTTT. Protein: CASSLFRGSPGNTIYF.

This clonotype has a count of ten or more. V and J are TRBV9 and TRBJ2-7; the D gene could be TRBD1 or TRBD2 (6 bases each). V shed 3 bases and J shed 5 bases, with 15 bases lying between them. Germline-derived CDR1 and CDR2 are SGDLS and YYNGEE. The CDR3 is made up of 14 amino acids. The CDR3 DNA reads TGTGCCAGCAGCGCGACAGGACTATCAAACGAGCAGTACTTC. Its translation is CASSATGLSNEQYF.

This clonotype has a count of ten or more. The rearrangement uses TRBV28 and TRBJ2-7; D gene unclear. The CDR3 is 12 amino acids. Germline V gene data show CDR1 as MDHEN and CDR2 as SYDVKM. V dropped 6 bases and J dropped 3 bases, with 9 bases sitting between them. The CDR3 nucleotides are TGTGCCAGCAGCCTTCTAGACTACGAGCAGTACTTC. Translating gives CASSLLDYEQYF.

This clonotype was observed many times. V and J are TRBV20-1 and TRBJ2-1, with 7 bases matching TRBD2. V shed 0 bases, J shed 2 bases, and the junction held 4 bases outside the gene matches. This CDR3 comprises 15 residues. Germline CDR1 reads DFQATT; CDR2 reads SNEGSKA (reference sequence). The CDR3 reads CSARDQLAPYNEQFF. The DNA for the CDR3 is TGCAGTGCTAGAGACCAACTAGCGCCCTACAATGAGCAGTTCTTC.

Many counts were recorded for this clonotype. V is TRBV19 and J is TRBJ2-2; D is unresolved. CDR1 is LNHDA, CDR2 SQIVND, per germline (reference sequence). V was trimmed by 5 bases and J by 1 base, leaving 14 bases between them. The CDR3 consists of 16 residues. The CDR3 reads CASSPWAAVNTGELFF. The CDR3 DNA is TGTGCCAGTAGTCCCTGGGCGGCCGTGAACACCGGGGAGCTGTTTTTT.

This clonotype occurred many times. The chain recombines TRBV6-2 or TRBV6-3 with TRBJ2-3; 12 bases line up with TRBD2. CDR1 is MNHEY and CDR2 is SVGEGT in the germline V gene. The length of the CDR3 is 16 residues. After removal of 5 bases from V and 3 bases from J, the junction contained 6 bases not matched to a gene. The CDR3, as DNA: TGTGCCAGCAGTCGACTAGCGGGAGATGGGACAGATACGCAGTATTTT. Its protein is CASSRLAGDGTDTQYF.

This clonotype showed up many times. This sequence joins TRBV18 and TRBJ2-5, with D perhaps TRBD1 (5 bases). V shed 6 bases and J shed 4 bases, with 18 bases lying between them. The CDR3 runs to 15 residues. Germline CDR1 and CDR2: KGHSH and LQKENI. The CDR3 loop reads CASSNSAGNGETQYF. The CDR3 DNA follows: TGTGCCAGCTCCAATTCAGCAGGGAACGGAGAGACCCAGTACTTC.

This clonotype was seen more than once but under ten times. It may be a read error: a sequence one base away is much more abundant. The V gene is TRBV27, the J gene TRBJ2-1; D is perhaps TRBD1 (6 bases). Germline V gene lookup returns CDR1 MNHEY and CDR2 SMNVEV (reference sequence). There are 13 residues in the CDR3. CDR3 residues: CANKTGFYNEQSF. The CDR3 DNA follows: TGTGCCAACAAGACAGGATTCTACAATGAGCAGTCCTTC.

This clonotype was seen ten or more times. The chain is built from TRBV25-1 and TRBJ1-1, with D unclear. Germline lookup yields CDR1 MGHDK and CDR2 SYGVNS. This CDR3 is 15 amino acids long. The germline V and J ends were trimmed by 8 bases and 2 bases, with 18 bases remaining between them. CDR3 DNA sequence: TGTGCCAGCCGATGGACCGAAGAGGATAACACTGAAGCTTTCTTT. Encoded protein: CASRWTEEDNTEAFF.